This T cell receptor (beta chain) was retrieved from a study of cytomegalovirus exposure and HLA in healthy donors (dated by TCRdb to 2017 to 2019). Regarding the complete study: In an earlier analysis of 587 of the donors, 276 Gb of sequence data and 120 million or so unique TCR beta sequences from about 180 million T cells were reported. The number of donors typed differed by locus, with roughly 620-630 for A, B, C, DRB1 and DQB1, about 500 for DQA1, nearly 610 for DPA1, and around 450 for DPB1. In a later genetic analysis, genome-wide SNP genotypes for about 55% of the 666 donors were used, and that subset was treated as a discovery cohort. A later analysis re-examined previously published TCR beta repertoires from more than 550 donors and added high-resolution HLA genotyping to investigate patterns of TCR occurrence. Among roughly 400 genotyped donors of the cohort, an average of approximately 240,000 unique TCR beta nucleotide sequences was sequenced per donor, of which roughly 17% were non-productive. Because of strong linkage in the cohort, a handful of DR-DQ haplotypes were treated as single units for association and clustering. Every repertoire in the discovery cohort had been generated on one and the same sequencing platform. The study aimed to test whether signatures of past pathogen exposure could be identified by cataloging public T cell receptors. The study profiled the T cell repertoires of under 700 subjects by immunosequencing and related them to cytomegalovirus serostatus. In the later analysis, no new phenotypic data were used to find candidate immune exposures; instead, reliance was placed on TCR beta sequences and their occurrence across donors. Donor age, sex, ethnicity and CMV serostatus were compiled together with the repertoire data. To predict cytomegalovirus infection status, the study brought together high-throughput TCR immunosequencing, statistical association of individual TCRs with disease status, and machine learning. HLA typing included class I and class II loci at four-digit resolution. The genetic ancestry cluster associated with self-reported Caucasian donors included approximately 85% of the 398 genotyped donors. Approximately 310 gigabases of sequencing data and tens of millions of unique TCR sequences were included in an early release covering several hundred HLA-typed donors. To decide whether each TCR beta V gene segment behaved as functional or pseudogenic, an earlier analysis of some 580 of the donors relied on high-throughput TCR beta sequencing. Besides the first cohort of approximately 670 subjects, a separate validation cohort made up of roughly 120 different subjects was used. The study at large found these results: Most TCR sequences were seen in very few donors, while some public TCRs were found in many individuals. An association between a missense DCLRE1C variant and V-gene and J-gene trimming of TCR beta chains was found in a later genetic analysis and replicated in an independent cohort. In the study, approximately 160 TCR beta chains were listed as associated with cytomegalovirus. According to the authors, the approach could potentially be generalized to other disease states and immunological phenotypes. Because counts were too low, around 18 rarely observed V segments, including chromosome 9 orphons, were left out of the earlier analysis of about 500 of the donors. Several of the top co-occurrence clusters appeared to be linked to parvovirus B19, influenza, CMV and Epstein-Barr virus, according to a later analysis. At a false discovery rate of 0.05, a later analysis linked 16,000 or so TCR beta sequences to specific HLA alleles. In both the original and validation cohorts, the classifier was reported to diagnose cytomegalovirus status with high specificity and sensitivity. For the cohort, immune exposure information was limited to CMV serostatus. Because HLA typing was unavailable for some donors at each locus, only the typed subset was used in association tests. In a later analysis, the rate of TCR association differed among HLA loci, with DRB1 alleles having the most associated TCRs and HLA-C alleles having the fewest. Compared with the 666-donor mean, donors in an Asian-associated ancestry cluster had fewer N-insertions in productive TCRs, according to a later genetic analysis. In an earlier analysis of around 600 of the donors, most TCR beta V segments appeared in productive rearrangements about 87% or about 30% of the time, broadly matching IMGT annotations. The cohort was sequenced for TCR beta chains only, and without alpha or paired-chain data the features that could be detected were limited. Linkage disequilibrium might explain the correlated functional status among segregating V segments, but an unknown experimental factor could not be ruled out. A few of the identified cytomegalovirus-associated TCR beta chains were confirmed in vitro to be specific for cytomegalovirus antigens. Assigning TCR associations to individual alleles was difficult when HLA alleles, especially DR and DQ, strongly co-occurred. According to a later analysis, most CMV-associated TCR beta chains appeared to be HLA-restricted, and the HLA associations seemed to be driven largely by CMV exposure. A further reported finding was that TCR beta sequences accurately predicted the HLA-A and HLA-B alleles for most subjects in the first cohort. A cluster of highly shared sequence variants was judged likely to represent a technical artifact of the sequencing pipeline. Because the 87-base-pair reads could not distinguish some IMGT-functional V segments, including TRBV6-2 and TRBV6-3, those segments were excluded. Sequencing depth was assumed to be roughly uniform across donors in the presence/absence analyses, though that assumption may not hold. In a later analysis, HLA-associated TCR beta chains showed more clonal expansion and lower generation probabilities than non-associated chains that were equally common.

Turning to this clone: Its antigen remains unidentified. No much larger clonotype is one base removed from it; base qualities were not supplied.

Receptor amplification or capture employed the immunoSEQ multiplex PCR assay. For the multiplex PCR, a mixture combining 60 forward primers for TCR Vbeta segments and 13 reverse primers for TCR Jbeta segments was used. A multiplex PCR assay on genomic DNA amplified the CDR3 region of rearranged TCR beta genes. The amplified TCR beta libraries were sequenced on the Illumina HiSeq System as 87-base-pair reads. Per the authors' processing: Across the roughly 670 repertoires, a later analysis counted 75 million to 90 million unique TCR beta chains, approximately 12 million of which were shared by at least two donors. Raw reads were error-corrected and collapsed into unique sequences by a nearest-neighbor algorithm in which closely related sequences were merged to remove PCR and sequencing errors. Alignment of CDR3 sequences to IMGT reference sequences was used to assign V, D and J gene segments. For a sequence to be retained, a match of at least six nucleotides was required to both a V gene segment and a J gene segment. Rearrangements were classified as productive when the CDR3 lacked stop codons and remained in frame with V and J, and all other rearrangements were classified as non-productive. CDR3 was defined by IMGT convention, running from the second conserved V-encoded cysteine to the conserved J-encoded phenylalanine. The earlier analysis of some 540 of the donors excluded any sequence lacking an unambiguous match to a single V gene segment. An earlier analysis of over 450 of the donors classified V segments as functional when productive rearrangements were above 56.7% and as segregating when the standard deviation between donors was above 5%. To diagnose cytomegalovirus status from the catalog of TCR beta chain sequences, a statistical classification framework was built. In a later analysis, V and J genes were assigned by comparing TCR nucleotide sequences against IMGT/GENE-DB human TR gene sequences. Using the TCRdist pipeline, a later analysis assigned CDR3 sequences along with most-parsimonious VDJ recombination scenarios. A later analysis defined each TCR beta chain by its CDR3 amino acid sequence plus V-gene family, and excluded reads lacking a unique V-gene family. As a way to deal with suspected cross-contamination and a sequencing artifact, a later analysis dropped 640 or so nucleotide sequences that were highly shared and had low generation probability. For each public chain, a later analysis derived a clonal expansion index from normalized ranks of inferred template counts within each repertoire. Generation probabilities in a later analysis came from a VDJ recombination model fitted to out-of-frame rearrangements, and those results were checked against IGoR. In a later analysis, hypergeometric tests were used to score TCR-TCR, TCR-HLA and TCR-CMV co-occurrence, with a repertoire-size bias correction applied to TCR pairs. To estimate false discovery rates, a later analysis permuted the HLA or CMV assignments 20 times. In a later analysis, co-occurring TCRs were grouped with DBSCAN, and TCRdist sequence similarity was added when clustering was performed within HLA-allele-positive subsets. Repertoires with fewer than 30,000 or more than 120,000 public chains, plus five repertoires with anomalous nucleotide sharing, were excluded from co-occurrence clustering. TCRdb took over this immuneACCESS table, retaining in-frame rearrangements with V and J assigned. Such tables are incomplete; in checked studies, under half of the missing clones stem from an unresolved V gene, and the remainder is unexplained. That table furnishes V, J and clone size, whereas the DNA furnished D and trimming. The sample data list 60,000 to 70,000 clones, and roughly 68% of these were observed just once. 3% to 3.5% of the sample comes from the top ten.

Cut back by 0 bases and 1 base, the V and J ends lie 8 bases apart. CDR1 SGHRS and CDR2 YFSETQ were looked up in the germline V gene. There are 15 amino acids in the CDR3, from cysteine to phenylalanine inclusive. Only CDR3 DNA remains: 45 bases, in frame from the first base. In total, 630 or so healthy bone marrow donors made up the cohort. At the time of sampling, all cohort members were nominally healthy, though unrecorded immune exposures were likely present. The donor tested CMV seronegative and was one of the 352 seronegative cohort members. Each donor provided a peripheral blood sample, and peripheral blood mononuclear cells were used for TCR beta sequencing. Genomic DNA extraction from the blood cell samples was performed with the Qiagen DNeasy Blood Extraction Kit.

Sequenced sample: PBMCs. The sequence joins TRBV5-1 to TRBJ1-3; the D segment could be TRBD1, given 6 matching bases. This clonotype was sampled from a woman aged 45-65 years in good health and CMV-seronegative. The DNA sequence reads TGCGCCAGCAGCTTGGGGACAGAATCTGGAAACACCATATATTTT. Protein translation: CASSLGTESGNTIYF.